This TCR beta chain was recorded in a study of T-cell memory formation after mild COVID-19. The V gene's germline CDR1 is KGHDR and CDR2 SFDVKD. This CDR3 region has 13 residues. V was cut by 4 bases and J by 6 bases, with 9 bases left in between. This clonotype occurred many times. MiXCR, run by TCRdb on the 5' RACE reads, gives a single entry per CDR3 protein. The table shows some 210,000 distinct CDR3 sequences, with about 10% occurring only once. The V call is TRBV24-1, the J call TRBJ2-1; D is unresolved. The source of this sequence is a man in his late teens or twenties who had mild COVID-19 (a few samples of this study predate the infection). Cell type and time point are not known. Material: PBMCs or a T cell subset sorted from them (not recorded which). The CDR3 DNA reads as TGTGCCACCAGTGACCCCGACATCAATGAGCAGTTCTTC. Translating it yields CATSDPDINEQFF.